This T cell receptor (beta chain) was identified during a study of technical replicates of blood from several donors. Only in-frame clones appear in the TCRdb table, and some are missing; sequencing was by immunoSEQ multiplex PCR. The sample consists of approximately 90,000 clones, 95% of them appearing once. CDR1 is LNHDA and CDR2 is SQIVND in the germline V gene (reference sequence). The CDR3 has 15 amino acids. V lost 8 bases, J lost 0 bases, and 9 bases stayed unmatched. This chain links TRBV19 with TRBJ1-1; 7 positions agree with TRBD1. This clonotype was sampled from a human donor in good health. Source material: T cells isolated from PBMCs. The CDR3: CASSGQRPMNTEAFF. CDR3 bases: TGTGCCAGTTCGGGACAGCGTCCCATGAACACTGAAGCTTTCTTT.